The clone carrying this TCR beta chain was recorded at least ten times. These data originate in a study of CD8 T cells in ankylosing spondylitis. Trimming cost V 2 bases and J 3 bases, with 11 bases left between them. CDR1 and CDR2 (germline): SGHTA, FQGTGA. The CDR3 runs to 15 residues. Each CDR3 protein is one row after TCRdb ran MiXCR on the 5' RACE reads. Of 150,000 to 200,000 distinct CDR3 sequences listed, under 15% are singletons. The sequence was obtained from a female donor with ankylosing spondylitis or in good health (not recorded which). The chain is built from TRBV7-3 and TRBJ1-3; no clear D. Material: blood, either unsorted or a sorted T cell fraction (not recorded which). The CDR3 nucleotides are TGTGCCAGCAGCTTATCCGGAGGCTTTGGAAACACCATATATTTT. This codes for CASSLSGGFGNTIYF.